The 30 T cell receptor beta chains below all came from one sample that was sequenced in a study of T-cell reconstitution after alpha-beta-depleted transplantation in children. Preparing the TCRbeta library involved the use of unique molecular identifiers. TCRdb called the PCR reads again in MiXCR, with one record for every CDR3 protein. The sample yields roughly 100,000 distinct CDR3 sequences, 7.5% to 9.5% seen once. The sample in question was PBMCs from the stem cell graft donor, obtained from the stem cell graft. The receptors derive from a human donor who donated a stem cell graft to a child with congenital amegakaryocytic thrombocytopenia.

This rearrangement joins TRBV3-1 to TRBJ2-7, with D unresolved. The V and J ends lost 4 bases and 6 bases respectively, with 13 bases between them. The CDR3 covers 13 residues. CDR1 is LGHDT, CDR2 YNNKEL, per germline (reference sequence). The CDR3, as DNA: TGTGCCAGCAGCCCTAGGCTCCCCTGCGAGCAGTACTTC. Its protein product is CASSPRLPCEQYF.

This clonotype was observed a handful of times. The rearrangement links TRBV30 to TRBJ2-2, with D hard to call. Trimming pared 2 bases from V and 4 bases from J, leaving 11 bases between. In germline, CDR1 is GTSNPN, CDR2 SVGIG (reference sequence). The CDR3 covers 14 residues. The DNA for the CDR3 is TGTGCCTGGAGTTTTGTCCAATCCACCGGGGAGCTGTTTTTT. Translating it yields CAWSFVQSTGELFF.

The table lists this clonotype with many counts. The chain recombines TRBV30 with TRBJ2-2, with a weak D call TRBD2 (5 bases). This CDR3 is 13 amino acids long. With 7 bases removed from V and 1 base from J, the gap between germline ends came to 10 bases. Germline V gene data show CDR1 as GTSNPN and CDR2 as SVGIG (reference sequence). The CDR3 region is CAFPAGNTGELFF. In nucleotides, the CDR3 is TGTGCCTTTCCCGCGGGGAACACCGGGGAGCTGTTTTTT.

This clonotype was seen many times. The genes are TRBV5-1 and TRBJ2-3; 9 bases fit TRBD1. Germline V gene data show CDR1 as SGHRS and CDR2 as YFSETQ. The CDR3 is 14 residues long. The J segment lost 3 bases and the V segment lost 4 bases, leaving 3 bases of the junction unmatched. CDR3 residues: CASSPGTGTDTQYF. CDR3 nucleotides: TGCGCCAGCAGCCCCGGGACAGGGACAGATACGCAGTATTTT. The whole variable domain, filled in from reference TRBV5-1 and TRBJ2-3, reads KAGVTQTPRYLIKTRGQQVTLSCSPISGHRSVSWYQQTPGQGLQFLFEYFSETQRNKGNFPGRFSGRQFSNSRSEMNVSTLELGDSALYLCASSPGTGTDTQYFGPGTRLTVL.

This clonotype is medium-sized within its sample. The chain is built from TRBV5-1 and TRBJ2-1; TRBD1 matches at 8 bases. The CDR3 runs 14 residues. J was trimmed by 4 bases and V by 4 bases; bases with no gene match: 4. Germline V gene lookup returns CDR1 SGHRS and CDR2 YFSETQ. CDR3 coding DNA: TGCGCCAGCAGCACGACAGGGGCATACAATGAGCAGTTCTTC. Protein sequence: CASSTTGAYNEQFF.

This clonotype has ten or more counts. The V and J genes are TRBV29-1 and TRBJ2-3; 10 bases align to TRBD2. CDR1 and CDR2 from the germline V gene are SQVTM and ANQGSEA. The CDR3 has 14 residues. V shed 7 bases and J 6 bases; nucleotides not matched to a gene: 10. The CDR3 DNA reads as TGCAGCGGAGCACTAGCGGGGCCGGGGGATACGCAGTATTTT. The encoded protein is CSGALAGPGDTQYF.

At least ten counts were recorded for this clonotype. The chain carries TRBV7-2 and TRBJ1-1; D possibly corresponds to TRBD1 (5 bases). The V end lost 5 bases, the J end lost 5 bases, and 15 bases lay between the germline ends. Germline V gene data show CDR1 as SGHTA and CDR2 as FQGNSA. This CDR3 comprises 14 residues. For the CDR3, the DNA is TGTGCCAGCAGCGCCTCTGGGGGGGGGACTGAAGCTTTCTTT. It codes for CASSASGGGTEAFF.

This clonotype has ten or more counts. The J gene is TRBJ1-2, the V gene TRBV27, with unresolved D. The CDR3 is made up of 14 amino acids. Between the trimmed V and J ends, which lost 5 bases and 1 base, there was a span of 11 bases. Germline assignment: CDR1 MNHEY and CDR2 SMNVEV (reference sequence). CDR3 loop: CASSAGGFNYGYTF. The DNA of the CDR3 is TGTGCCAGCAGTGCAGGAGGCTTTAACTATGGCTACACCTTC.

This clonotype has at least ten counts. This chain uses TRBV20-1 with TRBJ2-3, with a possible D match to TRBD2 (6 bases). Germline V gives CDR1 DFQATT, CDR2 SNEGSKA (reference sequence). The CDR3 sequence is 17 residues long. Trimming stripped 0 bases from V and 0 bases from J, with 16 bases between. The CDR3 DNA reads TGCAGTGCTAGAGATCCATTCGGGAGCCTGAGCACAGATACGCAGTATTTT. It specifies CSARDPFGSLSTDTQYF.

This clonotype came up many times. The chain has TRBV20-1 and TRBJ2-5, with a possible D match to TRBD2 (5 bases). The germline V gene has CDR1 DFQATT and CDR2 SNEGSKA (reference sequence). V shed 3 bases and J shed 7 bases, with 18 bases lying between them. The CDR3 has 14 residues. The CDR3 nucleotides read TGCAGTGCTAGGTCGCGTGGAGGAGCGTTGACCCAGTACTTC. This codes for CSARSRGGALTQYF.

This clonotype was counted at least ten times. CDR3 loop: CASSYSTGYKTGELFF. The CDR3 region has the DNA TGTGCCAGCAGTTACTCGACGGGGTACAAAACCGGGGAGCTGTTTTTT. The V call is TRBV6-5, the J call TRBJ2-2, with TRBD2 as a possible D gene (5 bases). Germline-derived CDR1 and CDR2 are MNHEY and SVGAGI. This CDR3 spans 16 amino acids. V shed 0 bases and J shed 5 bases, with 13 bases lying between them.

This clonotype was counted many times. The chain is built from TRBV5-1 and TRBJ2-7, with 7 bases identical to TRBD1. Trimming removed 4 bases from V and 3 bases from J; junction bases left unmatched: 7. CDR1 is SGHRS, CDR2 YFSETQ, per germline. The CDR3 is made up of 14 amino acids. DNA for the CDR3: TGCGCCAGCAGCACCGACAGGGAAATCTACGAGCAGTACTTC. It encodes CASSTDREIYEQYF.

This clonotype has at least ten counts. The chain carries TRBV6-5 and TRBJ1-2; 11 bases match TRBD1. Germline V CDR1 and CDR2: MNHEY, SVGAGI. V lost 6 bases to trimming and J lost 1 base; unmatched junction nucleotides: 7. The CDR3 runs 16 residues. The chain's CDR3 is CASRPGTGGFNYGYTF. As DNA, the CDR3 is TGTGCCAGCAGGCCCGGGACAGGGGGGTTTAACTATGGCTACACCTTC.

This clonotype has a count of ten or more. The chain carries TRBV12-3 or TRBV12-4 and TRBJ2-2; D is uncertain. CDR3 length: 15 amino acids. Trimming pared 7 bases from V and 4 bases from J, leaving 16 bases between. The CDR3 DNA follows: TGTGCCAGCACCGCGGACCCCACTACCACCGGGGAGCTGTTTTTT. It codes for CASTADPTTTGELFF.

This clonotype was observed at least ten times. The chain is built from TRBV11-2 and TRBJ2-7; tentative D call: TRBD2 (5 bases). The germline V gene encodes CDR1 SGHAT and CDR2 FQNNGV. This CDR3 is 12 amino acids long. V gave up 6 bases and J gave up 5 bases, with 11 bases separating them. The CDR3 nucleotides read TGTGCCAGCAGTCCTGAGGGCCACGAGCAGTACTTC. It specifies CASSPEGHEQYF.

This clonotype was counted many times. The chain employs TRBV20-1 and TRBJ1-1; no clear D gene. CDR1 is DFQATT, CDR2 SNEGSKA, per germline (reference sequence). With 2 bases removed from V and 10 bases from J, the gap between germline ends came to 8 bases. This CDR3 comprises 10 residues. The CDR3 DNA sequence: TGCAGTGCTAGACGAGGATTAGCTTTCTTT. It yields the protein CSARRGLAFF.

This clonotype was counted at least ten times. The rearrangement uses TRBV7-9 and TRBJ1-5; D is unresolved. Germline V CDR1 and CDR2: SEHNR, FQNEAQ (reference sequence). The CDR3 is 14 residues long. Trimming left V 5 bases short and J 4 bases short, with 12 bases between. Here the CDR3 DNA reads TGTGCCAGCAGCCTAGGGCAGCAGAATCAGCCCCAGCATTTT. It specifies CASSLGQQNQPQHF.

In its sample, this clonotype is medium-sized (0.01 to 0.1%). The gene calls are TRBV20-1 and TRBJ2-1; D uncertain. V lost 0 bases to trimming and J lost 8 bases, with 17 bases between them. The germline CDR1 and CDR2 sequences are DFQATT and SNEGSKA (reference sequence). The CDR3 is 15 amino acids. The CDR3 spells CSARDGIASVDEQFF. The CDR3 DNA reads TGCAGTGCTAGAGATGGAATAGCCTCCGTCGATGAGCAGTTCTTC.

This clonotype was detected ten times or more. This sequence joins TRBV7-8 and TRBJ2-1; D possibly corresponds to TRBD1 (5 bases). Germline-derived CDR1 and CDR2 are SGHVS and FQNEAQ. The CDR3 is 14 amino acids. Deletions cut 1 base from V and 8 bases from J, with 12 bases between. The CDR3 DNA is TGTGCCAGCAGCTTAGACGGCAGGGTCGATGAGCAGTTCTTC. It is translated as CASSLDGRVDEQFF.

This clonotype was seen many times. This chain connects TRBV7-2 to TRBJ1-1, with D unclear. The CDR3 is 14 residues long. The ends were cut back, 1 base at V and 1 base at J, with 7 bases in the middle. Germline CDR1 SGHTA, CDR2 FQGNSA. CDR3 nucleotides: TGTGCCAGCAGCTTAGGGCAGACGAACACTGAAGCTTTCTTT. As protein: CASSLGQTNTEAFF.

This clonotype has at least ten counts. V is TRBV12-3 or TRBV12-4 and J is TRBJ1-6; D possibly corresponds to TRBD1 (6 bases). V dropped 6 bases and J dropped 8 bases, with 17 bases sitting between them. The CDR3 is made up of 15 amino acids. The CDR3 coding sequence is TGTGCCAGCAGAGCACTCTCAGGGGCGCATTCACCCCTCCACTTT. It specifies CASRALSGAHSPLHF.

This clonotype was observed at least ten times. This chain links TRBV29-1 with TRBJ2-1; tentatively, D is TRBD2 (6 bases). The germline V gene encodes CDR1 SQVTM and CDR2 ANQGSEA. Trimming left V 3 bases short and J 6 bases short, with 15 bases between. The length of the CDR3 is 14 residues. For the CDR3, the DNA is TGCAGCGTTGAGGGACTCACCCCGGGCAATGAGCAGTTCTTC. Translation gives CSVEGLTPGNEQFF.

This clonotype came up many times. This chain joins TRBV20-1 and TRBJ2-3, with TRBD2 matching 7 bases. V gave up 4 bases and J gave up 3 bases; unmatched junction bases: 4. The CDR3 length is 13 residues. Germline V gives CDR1 DFQATT, CDR2 SNEGSKA (reference sequence). This chain's CDR3 is CSATSGNTDTQYF. The CDR3 bases are TGCAGTGCTACTAGCGGAAATACAGATACGCAGTATTTT.

This clonotype was counted many times. The V gene is TRBV7-9, the J gene TRBJ2-7, with 7 bases aligning to TRBD1. J lost 5 bases, V lost 5 bases, and 3 bases had no gene match. The germline CDR1 and CDR2 sequences are SEHNR and FQNEAQ (reference sequence). The CDR3 consists of 12 residues. The CDR3 nucleotides read TGTGCCAGCAGCGAAACAGGGGACGAGCAGTACTTC. Protein sequence: CASSETGDEQYF. Based on the CDR3 plus reference TRBV7-9 and TRBJ2-7, the full variable domain is DTGVSQNPRHKITKRGQNVTFRCDPISEHNRLYWYRQTLGQGPEFLTYFQNEAQLEKSRLLSDRFSAERPKGSFSTLEIQRTEQGDSAMYLCASSETGDEQYFGPGTRLTVT.

This clonotype has a count of ten or more. V and J are TRBV5-1 and TRBJ2-2, with 7 positions matching TRBD1. This CDR3 region has 15 residues. Per germline, CDR1 SGHRS and CDR2 YFSETQ. V trimming: 4 bases; J trimming: 2 bases; junction bases outside the gene matches: 5. The CDR3 here is CASSPGQINTGELFF. The CDR3 DNA reads as TGCGCCAGCAGCCCGGGACAGATTAACACCGGGGAGCTGTTTTTT.

A note on this clonotype: A single base separates this from a much larger clone, so it may be a read error. J is TRBJ1-1 and V is TRBV2; TRBD1 is a possible D gene (5 bases). The germline V gene has CDR1 SNHLY and CDR2 FYNNEI. There are 13 residues in the CDR3. Here the CDR3 reads CPSSETGGTEAFF. CDR3 bases: TGTCCCAGCAGTGAGACGGGGGGGACTGAAGCTTTCTTT.

This clonotype was counted only a few times. The chain combines TRBV10-3 with TRBJ1-6, with 7 bases fitting TRBD1. The CDR3 has 13 amino acids. V shed 9 bases, J shed 7 bases, and the junction held 6 bases outside the gene matches. CDR1 is ENHRY and CDR2 is SYGVKD in the germline V gene. The CDR3 coding sequence is TGTGCCATTACCGACAGGGTGAATTCACCCCTCCACTTT. Its translation: CAITDRVNSPLHF.

This clonotype was seen ten or more times. The chain joins TRBV4-2 to TRBJ1-5, with TRBD1 as a possible D gene (5 bases). This CDR3 has 17 residues. V gave up 0 bases and J gave up 0 bases, with 12 bases separating them. Germline-derived CDR1 and CDR2 are LGHNA and YNFKEQ. In DNA form, the CDR3 reads TGTGCCAGCAGCCAAGATCTGGGGGGGTATAGCAATCAGCCCCAGCATTTT. Translated: CASSQDLGGYSNQPQHF.

This clonotype was detected many times. This chain connects TRBV20-1 to TRBJ1-1; D perhaps matches TRBD1 (5 bases). Germline CDR1 and CDR2: DFQATT and SNEGSKA (reference sequence). The CDR3 spans 14 residues. Between the trimmed V and J ends, which lost 4 bases and 1 base, there was a span of 13 bases. CDR3 in DNA: TGCAGTGCTACAAAATCGGGGGGGAACACTGAAGCTTTCTTT. Translating gives CSATKSGGNTEAFF.

This chain connects TRBV24-1 to TRBJ2-2; perhaps TRBD2 as D (7 bases). Trimming pared 3 bases from V and 4 bases from J, leaving 17 bases between. Per the germline V gene, CDR1 is KGHDR and CDR2 is SFDVKD. The CDR3 runs 17 residues. This CDR3 is CATSDPRGGGITGELFF. For the CDR3, the DNA is TGTGCCACCAGTGATCCTCGCGGGGGCGGGATCACCGGGGAGCTGTTTTTT.